This TCR beta chain was observed in a study of technical replicates of blood from several donors. Generated by immunoSEQ multiplex PCR, the TCRdb table keeps only in-frame clones and is missing some. The sample yields under 85,000 clones, approximately 94% seen once. Germline values: CDR1 PRHDT, CDR2 FYEKMQ (reference sequence). The CDR3 loop spans 16 amino acids. J was trimmed by 4 bases and V by 4 bases; bases with no gene match: 10. The sequenced material came from T cells isolated from PBMCs. The chain has TRBV13 and TRBJ1-1, with TRBD1 identical over 9 bases. This clonotype was sampled from a human donor in good health. The CDR3 region has the DNA TGTGCCAGCAGCTCGCCGGGACAGGGAGGAAGCACTGAAGCTTTCTTT. Its translation is CASSSPGQGGSTEAFF.